The clone carrying this TCR beta chain was recorded many times. These data originate in a study of T cell repertoires in cytomegalovirus infection. One entry per CDR3 protein results from TCRdb running MiXCR on the reads. The sample lists more than 250,000 distinct CDR3 sequences; around 15% were seen once. The sample comprised PBMCs. The TCR sequence derives from a human donor in good health (CMV status not recorded). Some clones in this sample may be carry-over from other donors' samples.

The CDR3 DNA reads TGTGCCAGCAGCTTAGCGTTTCGGGGGCATGCTGGAAACACCATATATTTT. It specifies CASSLAFRGHAGNTIYF. The V and J genes are TRBV7-2 and TRBJ1-3, with D possibly TRBD1 on 6 matching bases. CDR1 and CDR2 from the germline V gene are SGHTA and FQGNSA. The CDR3 contains 17 residues. V was cut by 0 bases and J by 2 bases, with 14 bases left in between.